This T cell receptor (beta chain) was identified in a study of T cells after yellow fever vaccination. Germline V gives CDR1 DFQATT, CDR2 SNEGSKA (reference sequence). The V gene end was trimmed by 3 bases and the J gene end by 7 bases; junction bases not matched to a gene: 6. The CDR3 is made up of 13 amino acids. TCRdb re-derived calls from the 5' RACE reads in MiXCR, one entry per CDR3 protein. The sample consists of about 300,000 distinct CDR3 sequences, approximately 8% of them appearing once. The source was CD4+ T cells sorted from PBMCs, collected 5 days after the yellow fever booster vaccination. This receptor was identified in a man between 18 and 35 years old who received the YFV17D yellow fever vaccine. The chain combines TRBV20-1 with TRBJ1-5; TRBD1 matches at 7 bases. In DNA form, the CDR3 reads TGCAGTGCTAGCAGACAGGGAGGGCAGCCCCAGCATTTT. As protein: CSASRQGGQPQHF.